Listed below are T cell receptor beta chains from one sample, sequenced in a study of identical twins. MiXCR was run by TCRdb on the 5' RACE reads, yielding one entry per CDR3 protein. The sample has 400,000 to 550,000 distinct CDR3 sequences, approximately 22% seen once; the top ten hold 0.75% to 0.95%. The same sample was also studied in work on T cells expressing NK-cell markers.

What was sequenced was CD4+ T cells sorted from blood. The receptors stem from a woman aged 18-30 years in good health. Each CDR3 is given with its conserved first and last residue. A D gene is named only where the DNA matches it firmly. Some rows have no size entry. The others give once, few or many, or a class for an expanded clone.

-	-	TRBV3-1	TRBJ2-5	TGTGCCAGCAGCCAAGGGCTAGTCCCAGAGACCCAGTACTTC	CASSQGLVPETQYF
-	TRBD2	TRBV18	TRBJ2-1	TGTGCCAGCTCACTCCCGGGACTAGCGGGGTATGAGCAGTTCTTC	CASSLPGLAGYEQFF
-	TRBD2	TRBV2	TRBJ2-1	TGTGCCAGCAGTGCGTCAGCGGGGTCCTACAATGAGCAGTTCTTC	CASSASAGSYNEQFF
many	-	TRBV5-1	TRBJ1-1	TGCGCCAGCAGCTTGGACAGGGCTGACACTGAAGCTTTCTTT	CASSLDRADTEAFF
-	TRBD2	TRBV20-1	TRBJ2-3	TGCAGTGCTAGTGGCTTTGGGGCGGGGGGTAAGGATACGCAGTATTTT	CSASGFGAGGKDTQYF
once	TRBD1	TRBV7-9	TRBJ1-2	TGTGCCAGCAGCCCATATGGACAGGGGCTCTATGGCTACACCTTC	CASSPYGQGLYGYTF
few	-	TRBV12-3/TRBV12-4	TRBJ2-1	TGTGCCAGCAGTTTTAGATCCGGAGGTAGCTCGGATGAGCAGTTCTTC	CASSFRSGGSSDEQFF
few	TRBD1	TRBV6-1	TRBJ2-7	TGTGCCAGCAGATGGACAGGGGCAATCTACGAGCAGTACTTC	CASRWTGAIYEQYF
-	TRBD2	TRBV12-3/TRBV12-4	TRBJ2-1	TGTGCCAGCAGTTTCAGGTGGGGGACTCGGGGGGATGAGCAGTTCTTC	CASSFRWGTRGDEQFF
-	-	TRBV20-1	TRBJ2-3	TGCAGTGCTAGAGGCGGGGGGACAGGGAGTGGAACAGATACGCAGTATTTT	CSARGGGTGSGTDTQYF
once	-	TRBV7-2	TRBJ2-2	TGTGCCAGCAGCTCCCGGAGGGGGAAGGGGACCGGGGAGCTGTTTTTT	CASSSRRGKGTGELFF
few	TRBD2	TRBV6-1	TRBJ2-1	TGTGCCAGCAGTGACAGTGGGGGACTAGTTGAGCAGTTCTTC	CASSDSGGLVEQFF
-	-	TRBV29-1	TRBJ1-1	TGCAGCGTTGTAGGTATTATGAACACTGAAGCTTTCTTT	CSVVGIMNTEAFF
-	-	TRBV7-2	TRBJ2-5	TGTGCCAGCAGCTTAGCTACTGGGAGAGAGACCCAGTACTTC	CASSLATGRETQYF
-	-	TRBV12-3/TRBV12-4	TRBJ1-1	TGTGCCAGCAAACTACGGGGACACCCGAACACTGAAGCTTTCTTT	CASKLRGHPNTEAFF
-	-	TRBV6-5	TRBJ1-1	TGTGCCAGCAGTTACGAGTGGGGTTGGGGAGCTTTCTTT	CASSYEWGWGAFF
-	-	TRBV20-1	TRBJ2-7	TGCAGTGTTCAACAGGGTCAGGTGGTCGAGCAGTACTTC	CSVQQGQVVEQYF
few	-	TRBV20-1	TRBJ2-3	TGCAGTGCTAGCTCAGGGGTGATATCAGATACGCAGTATTTT	CSASSGVISDTQYF
few	-	TRBV11-3	TRBJ2-1	TGTGCCAGCAGCTTAGCCGCCGCCTATGGCAATGAGCAGTTCTTC	CASSLAAAYGNEQFF
few	-	TRBV5-6	TRBJ1-4	TGTGCCAGCAGCTGGGGCGGCAGGGAAGAAAAACTGTTTTTT	CASSWGGREEKLFF
many	-	TRBV20-1	TRBJ1-2	TGCAGTGCTGTGGACGAAAACTATGGCTACACCTTC	CSAVDENYGYTF
many	-	TRBV5-1	TRBJ1-1	TGTGCCAGCAGCTTATCGGGCAGGAACACTGAAGCTTTCTTT	CASSLSGRNTEAFF
few	-	TRBV29-1	TRBJ2-5	TGCAGTCTCAGGTCCGGTACAGAGACCCAGTACTTC	CSLRSGTETQYF
-	-	TRBV14	TRBJ2-6	TGTGCCAGCAGCCACAGGCAGAGCTCTGGGGCCAACGTCCTGACTTTC	CASSHRQSSGANVLTF
-	-	TRBV7-9	TRBJ1-1	TGTGCCAGCAGCCCCGCGGCCTGGGCGTCCACTGAAGCTTTCTTT	CASSPAAWASTEAFF
few	-	TRBV3-1	TRBJ2-7	TGTGCCAGCAGCCCGGACCTCAGGGACGAGCAGTACTTC	CASSPDLRDEQYF
few	-	TRBV7-2	TRBJ2-5	TGTGCCAGCAGCCAGTCGTACCGGACCGTGGAGACCCAGTACTTC	CASSQSYRTVETQYF
-	TRBD2	TRBV6-5	TRBJ2-1	TGTGCCAGCAGTTACCTCGGACTAGCGGGGCGTAGCTCCTACAATGAGCAGTTCTTC	CASSYLGLAGRSSYNEQFF
-	-	TRBV2	TRBJ2-1	TGTGCCAGCAGTGAAGCGCGACCCTCTTACAATGAGCAGTTCTTC	CASSEARPSYNEQFF
-	-	TRBV20-1	TRBJ2-1	TGCAGTGCTTGTGAGGGACCGCCGGAGGAGCAGTTCTTC	CSACEGPPEEQFF
-	TRBD1	TRBV5-1	TRBJ2-1	TGCGCCAGCAGCACGGGACAGACCTACAATGAGCAGTTCTTC	CASSTGQTYNEQFF
-	-	TRBV5-5	TRBJ2-3	TGTGCCAGCAGCTTGGCCGATTGGGCAGATACGCAGTATTTT	CASSLADWADTQYF
-	TRBD2	TRBV9	TRBJ2-3	TGTGCCAGCAGCGTAGGCGGGAGGGCCGGGGGAGATACGCAGTATTTT	CASSVGGRAGGDTQYF
many	-	TRBV5-1	TRBJ2-3	TGCGCCAGCAGCTTACAGGGCATTGGAGATACGCAGTATTTT	CASSLQGIGDTQYF
many	-	TRBV6-1	TRBJ2-7	TGTGCCAGCAGCCCACGGCTCACTTTCTCCTACGAGCAGTACTTC	CASSPRLTFSYEQYF
few	-	TRBV27	TRBJ2-2	TGTGCCAGCAGTTTGGACTATCGGAACACCGGGGAGCTGTTTTTT	CASSLDYRNTGELFF
-	TRBD1	TRBV5-1	TRBJ1-2	TGCGCCAGCAGCTTCGGGACAGGGAATGGAGGCTATGGCTACACCTTC	CASSFGTGNGGYGYTF
-	-	TRBV9	TRBJ1-3	TGTGCCAGCAGCCAATCCGTCTCTGGAAACACCATATATTTT	CASSQSVSGNTIYF
-	-	TRBV5-1	TRBJ1-1	TGCGCCAGCAGCCCGGGACCGCAGAACACTGAAGCTTTCTTT	CASSPGPQNTEAFF
few	-	TRBV20-1	TRBJ1-1	TGCAGTGCTGAAGAGAACACTGAAGCTTTCTTT	CSAEENTEAFF
-	TRBD2	TRBV20-1	TRBJ2-3	TGCAGTGCCCCCAACTTCAGCGGGGGGAGCACAGATACGCAGTATTTT	CSAPNFSGGSTDTQYF
few	-	TRBV6-5	TRBJ1-5	TGTGCCAGCAGTTACTCGGCCTTTAGCAATCAGCCCCAGCATTTT	CASSYSAFSNQPQHF
many	TRBD1	TRBV5-6	TRBJ1-1	TGTGCCAGCAGCTCATTCGGGACAGACGACAACACAGCTTTCTTT	CASSSFGTDDNTAFF
few	-	TRBV9	TRBJ1-6	TGTGCCAGCAGCGTTGGCAATTCACCCCTCCACTTT	CASSVGNSPLHF
many	TRBD1	TRBV7-2	TRBJ2-1	TGTGCCAGCAGCCTACAGGGGTATGAGCAGTTCTTC	CASSLQGYEQFF
-	-	TRBV12-3/TRBV12-4	TRBJ1-5	TGTGCCACCTCGGCCCCGTCAAGCAATCAGCCCCAGCATTTT	CATSAPSSNQPQHF
-	TRBD1	TRBV6-5	TRBJ2-1	TGTGCCAGCAGCGCATCAGACAGGGTTTCCCTCTTC	CASSASDRVSLF
-	-	TRBV20-1	TRBJ2-7	TGCAGTGCTAGGGGACAAGGGGACCACGAGCAGTACTTC	CSARGQGDHEQYF
many	-	TRBV12-3/TRBV12-4	TRBJ2-7	TGTGCCAGCAGTAGGGACGCCGCCCACGAGCAGTACTTC	CASSRDAAHEQYF
few	-	TRBV7-2	TRBJ2-7	TGTGCCAGCAGCAAGAAGGGACTTTACGAGCAGTACTTC	CASSKKGLYEQYF
-	TRBD2	TRBV6-2/TRBV6-3	TRBJ2-1	TGTGCCAGCAGCACCGGGACTAGCGGGAGTGGTGAGCAGTTCTTC	CASSTGTSGSGEQFF
-	-	TRBV29-1	TRBJ1-1	TGCAGCGTTGAATTGATGGGACACCTGAACACTGAAGCTTTCTTT	CSVELMGHLNTEAFF
few	TRBD2	TRBV6-5	TRBJ2-1	TGTGCCAGCAGTAACGAGGGCGGGAGCCGGAAGTTCTTC	CASSNEGGSRKFF
-	TRBD2	TRBV5-6	TRBJ2-5	TGTGCCAGCAGCTTACGAAGACTAGCGTCGGAGACCCAGTACTTC	CASSLRRLASETQYF
-	-	TRBV6-1	TRBJ2-5	TGTGCCAGCAGTAGGACCAGGGGCTTCGGGGAGACCCAGTACTTC	CASSRTRGFGETQYF
few	-	TRBV10-3	TRBJ2-1	TGTGCCATCAGTGAGTCGGGTGCTAGGAATGAGCAGTTCTTC	CAISESGARNEQFF
-	-	TRBV12-3/TRBV12-4	TRBJ2-3	TGTGCCAGCAGTCTCCAGACAGGCCGCACAGATACGCAGTATTTT	CASSLQTGRTDTQYF
few	-	TRBV6-1	TRBJ1-2	TGTGCCAGCAGTGAACAGGGTCCCAACTATGGCTACACCTTC	CASSEQGPNYGYTF